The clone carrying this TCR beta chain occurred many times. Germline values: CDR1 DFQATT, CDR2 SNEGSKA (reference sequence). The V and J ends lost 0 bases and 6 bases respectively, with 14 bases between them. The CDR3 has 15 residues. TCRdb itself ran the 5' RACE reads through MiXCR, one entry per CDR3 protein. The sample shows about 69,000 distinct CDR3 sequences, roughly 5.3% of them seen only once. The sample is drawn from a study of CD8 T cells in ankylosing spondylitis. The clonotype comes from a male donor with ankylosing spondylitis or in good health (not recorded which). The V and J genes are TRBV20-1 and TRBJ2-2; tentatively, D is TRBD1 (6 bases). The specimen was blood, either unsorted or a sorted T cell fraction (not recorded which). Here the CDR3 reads CSARDTNRVPGELFF. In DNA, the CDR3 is TGCAGTGCTAGAGATACGAACAGGGTGCCCGGGGAGCTGTTTTTT.